This T cell receptor (beta chain) is drawn from a study of blood T cell repertoires in COVID-19. Background on the study: Some COVID-19 samples were acute and others convalescent; all came from the United States, Italy and Spain. The cDNA or gDNA used as material had been derived from T cells, B-cell-depleted T cells, or PBMCs.

Study processing details: For nucleated cells, counts were estimated from reference gene primer amplification. Only in-frame clones appear in the TCRdb table, and some are missing; sequencing was by immunoSEQ multiplex PCR. Clone size and V and J calls were adopted from that table, with D and trimming inferred from the DNA. The profile shows 150,000 to 200,000 clones, approximately 80% of them singletons. The CDR3 totals 15 residues. CDR1 and CDR2 (germline): LGHNA, YSLEER. Between the trimmed V and J ends, which lost 5 bases and 1 base, there was a span of 14 bases. What was sequenced was peripheral blood. This sequence was found in a man aged 50-59 years who had recovered from COVID-19. The chain has TRBV4-3 and TRBJ1-1; possibly TRBD1 for D (6 bases). The CDR3 DNA is TGCGCCAGCAGCGCGGTGGGACACCGGAACACTGAAGCTTTCTTT. It yields the protein CASSAVGHRNTEAFF.